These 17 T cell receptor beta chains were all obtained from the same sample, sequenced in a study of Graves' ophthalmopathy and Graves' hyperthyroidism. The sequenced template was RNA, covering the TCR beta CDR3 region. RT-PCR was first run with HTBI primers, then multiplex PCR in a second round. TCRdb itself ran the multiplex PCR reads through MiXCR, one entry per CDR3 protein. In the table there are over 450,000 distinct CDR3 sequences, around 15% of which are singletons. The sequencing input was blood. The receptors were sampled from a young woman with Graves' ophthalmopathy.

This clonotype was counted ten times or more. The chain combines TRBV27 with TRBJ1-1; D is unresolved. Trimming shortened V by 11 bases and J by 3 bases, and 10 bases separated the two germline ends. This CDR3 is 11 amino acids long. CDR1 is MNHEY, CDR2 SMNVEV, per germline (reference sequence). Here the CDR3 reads CASFGDTEAFF. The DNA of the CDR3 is TGTGCCTCTTTCGGGGACACTGAAGCTTTCTTT.

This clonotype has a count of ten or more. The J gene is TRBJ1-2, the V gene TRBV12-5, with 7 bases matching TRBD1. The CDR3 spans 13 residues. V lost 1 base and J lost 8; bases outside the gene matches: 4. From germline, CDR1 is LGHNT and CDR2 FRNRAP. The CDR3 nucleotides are TGTGCTAGTGGTTTGGGACAGGGATTAGGCTACACCTTC. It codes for CASGLGQGLGYTF. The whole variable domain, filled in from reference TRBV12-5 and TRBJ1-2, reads DARVTQTPRHKVTEMGQEVTMRCQPILGHNTVFWYRQTMMQGLELLAYFRNRAPLDDSGMPKDRFSAEMPDATLATLKIQPSEPRDSAVYFCASGLGQGLGYTFGSGTRLTVV.

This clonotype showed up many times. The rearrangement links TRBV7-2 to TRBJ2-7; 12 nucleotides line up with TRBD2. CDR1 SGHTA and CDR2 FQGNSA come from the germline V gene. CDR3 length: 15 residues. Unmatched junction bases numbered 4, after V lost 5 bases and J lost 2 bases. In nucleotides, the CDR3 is TGTGCCAGCAGCAAACTAGCGGGGGGCGCCTACGAGCAGTACTTC. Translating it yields CASSKLAGGAYEQYF.

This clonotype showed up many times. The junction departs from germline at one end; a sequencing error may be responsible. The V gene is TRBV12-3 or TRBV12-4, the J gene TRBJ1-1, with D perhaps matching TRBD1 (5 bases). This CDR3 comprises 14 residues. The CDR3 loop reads CASSFRAGNTEAFF. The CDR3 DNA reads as TGTGCCAGCAGTTTCAGGGCTGGGAACACTGAAGCCTTCTTT.

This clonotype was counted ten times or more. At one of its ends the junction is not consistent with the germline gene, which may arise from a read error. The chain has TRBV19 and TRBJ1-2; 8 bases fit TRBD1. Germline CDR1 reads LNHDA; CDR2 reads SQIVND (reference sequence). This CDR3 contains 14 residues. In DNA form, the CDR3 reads TGTGCCAGTATTAACGCAGGGGGCTTCTATGGCCACACCTTC. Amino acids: CASINAGGFYGHTF.

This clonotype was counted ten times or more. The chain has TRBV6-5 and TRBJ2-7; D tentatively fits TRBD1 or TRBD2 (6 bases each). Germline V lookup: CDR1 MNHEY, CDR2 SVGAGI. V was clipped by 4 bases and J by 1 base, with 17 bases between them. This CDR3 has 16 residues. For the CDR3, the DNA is TGTGCCAGCAGTTTTAAGGGGGGCCTAAGTTCCTACGAGCAGTACTTC. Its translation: CASSFKGGLSSYEQYF.

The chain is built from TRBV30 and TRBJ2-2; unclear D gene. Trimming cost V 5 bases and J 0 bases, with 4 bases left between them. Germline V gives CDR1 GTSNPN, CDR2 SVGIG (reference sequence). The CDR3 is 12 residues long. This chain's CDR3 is CAWGPNTGELFF. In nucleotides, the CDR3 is TGTGCCTGGGGACCGAACACCGGGGAGCTGTTTTTT.

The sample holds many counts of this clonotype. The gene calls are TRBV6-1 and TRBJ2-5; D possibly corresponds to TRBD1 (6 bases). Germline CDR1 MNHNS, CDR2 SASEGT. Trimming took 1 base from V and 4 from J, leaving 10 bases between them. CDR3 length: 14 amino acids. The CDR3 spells CASSEGAGAETQYF. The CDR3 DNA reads TGTGCCAGCAGTGAAGGTGCAGGGGCAGAGACCCAGTACTTC.

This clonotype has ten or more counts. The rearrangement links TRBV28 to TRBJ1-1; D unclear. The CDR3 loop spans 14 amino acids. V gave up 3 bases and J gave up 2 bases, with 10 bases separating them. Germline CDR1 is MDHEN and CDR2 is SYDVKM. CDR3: CASSFPSPNTEAFF. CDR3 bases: TGTGCCAGCAGTTTTCCGTCCCCTAACACTGAAGCTTTCTTT.

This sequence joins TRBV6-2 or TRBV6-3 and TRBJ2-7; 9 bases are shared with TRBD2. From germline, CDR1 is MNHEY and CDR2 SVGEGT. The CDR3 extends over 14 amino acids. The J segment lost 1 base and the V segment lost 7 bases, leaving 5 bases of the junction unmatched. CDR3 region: CASKKRGVSYEQYF. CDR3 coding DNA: TGTGCCAGCAAGAAGCGGGGGGTATCCTACGAGCAGTACTTC.

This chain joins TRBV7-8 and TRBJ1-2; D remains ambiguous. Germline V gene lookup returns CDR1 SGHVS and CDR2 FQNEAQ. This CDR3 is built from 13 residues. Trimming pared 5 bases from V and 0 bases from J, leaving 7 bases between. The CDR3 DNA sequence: TGTGCCAGCAGCACATTATCTAACTATGGCTACACCTTC. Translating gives CASSTLSNYGYTF.

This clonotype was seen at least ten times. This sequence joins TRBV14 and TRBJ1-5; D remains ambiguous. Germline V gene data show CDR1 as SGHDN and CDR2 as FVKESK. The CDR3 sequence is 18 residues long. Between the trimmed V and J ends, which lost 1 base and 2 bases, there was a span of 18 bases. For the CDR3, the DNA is TGTGCCAGCAGCCAAGGATCCCCGCCCGGAATAGGCAATCAGCCCCAGCATTTT. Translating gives CASSQGSPPGIGNQPQHF.

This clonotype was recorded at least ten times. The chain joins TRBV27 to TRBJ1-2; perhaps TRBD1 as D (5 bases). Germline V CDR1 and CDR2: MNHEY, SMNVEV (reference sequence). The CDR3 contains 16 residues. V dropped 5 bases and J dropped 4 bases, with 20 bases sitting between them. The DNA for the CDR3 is TGTGCCAGCAGTCTCTCTCCGGGGCAGGCACTCTATGGCTACACCTTC. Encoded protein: CASSLSPGQALYGYTF.

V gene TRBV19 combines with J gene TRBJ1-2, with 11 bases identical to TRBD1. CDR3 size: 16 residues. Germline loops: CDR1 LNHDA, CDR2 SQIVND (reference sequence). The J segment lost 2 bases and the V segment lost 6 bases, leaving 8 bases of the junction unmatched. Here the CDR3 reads CASSARTGGRNYGYTF. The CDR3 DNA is TGTGCCAGTAGCGCTCGGACAGGGGGCAGAAACTATGGCTACACCTTC.

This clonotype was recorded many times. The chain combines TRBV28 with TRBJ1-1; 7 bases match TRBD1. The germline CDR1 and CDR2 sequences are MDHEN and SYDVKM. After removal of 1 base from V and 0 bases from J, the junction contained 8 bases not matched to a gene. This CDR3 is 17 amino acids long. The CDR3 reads CASSLFPDRRLNTEAFF. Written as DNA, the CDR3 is TGTGCCAGCAGTTTATTCCCGGACAGGAGATTGAACACTGAAGCTTTCTTT.

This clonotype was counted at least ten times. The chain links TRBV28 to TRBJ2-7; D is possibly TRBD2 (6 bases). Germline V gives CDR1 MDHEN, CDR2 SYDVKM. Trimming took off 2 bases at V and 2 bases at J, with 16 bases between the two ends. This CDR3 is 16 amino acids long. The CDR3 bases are TGTGCCAGCAGTTTAGGGGGGTGGGGACGGGCCTACGAGCAGTACTTC. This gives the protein CASSLGGWGRAYEQYF.

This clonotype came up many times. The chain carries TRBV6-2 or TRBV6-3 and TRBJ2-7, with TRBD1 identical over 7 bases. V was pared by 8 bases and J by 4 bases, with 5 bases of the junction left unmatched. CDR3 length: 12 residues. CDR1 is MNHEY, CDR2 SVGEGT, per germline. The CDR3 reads CASGDSLYEQYF. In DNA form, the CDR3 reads TGTGCCAGCGGGGACAGCCTTTACGAGCAGTACTTC.